Presented here are 27 T cell receptor beta chains from one specimen sequenced in a study of shared clonotypes between healthy human individuals (TCRdb year 2020). CD8 naive samples consisted of CD45RO-negative cells that were positively selected for CCR7, yielding a CD45RA+CCR7+ population without TemRA cells. Preparation of the library involved the immunoSEQ multiplex PCR assay. As stored in TCRdb, this immuneACCESS dataset retains in-frame rearrangements with V and J assigned. A fraction of the clones does not appear; measured against another copy, unresolved V genes explain less than half of the discrepancy, and the remainder lacks a known reason. Within this sample are roughly 2,000,000 clones, with roughly 95% of them counted one time only. The ten largest make up under 2% of the sample. Sequenced input: naive CD8+ T cells from PBMCs. Explained via the paper, the cell subset or site label denotes: CD45RA+CCR7+. The receptor set was obtained from a man younger than 35 in good health. Some clones in this sample may be carry-over from other donors' samples.

The chain is built from TRBV27 and TRBJ1-1, with a tentative D call TRBD1 (5 bases). There are 15 residues in the CDR3. Germline values: CDR1 MNHEY, CDR2 SMNVEV (reference sequence). Deletions cut 3 bases from V and 4 bases from J, with 15 bases between. Written as DNA, the CDR3 is TGTGCCAGCAGTTTGAGCAGGGTGCCAAGCACTGAAGCTTTCTTT. Translation gives CASSLSRVPSTEAFF.

The V gene is TRBV7-2, the J gene TRBJ1-3; 7 bases agree with TRBD1. The germline CDR1 and CDR2 sequences are SGHTA and FQGNSA. The CDR3 is 15 residues long. V lost 1 base and J lost 4; bases outside the gene matches: 4. The CDR3 region has the DNA TGTGCCAGCAGCTTAGACAGGGGTTGGGGAAACACCATATATTTT. It is translated as CASSLDRGWGNTIYF.

The gene calls are TRBV7-8 and TRBJ2-7; 7 nucleotides line up with TRBD1. This CDR3 region has 15 residues. In germline, CDR1 is SGHVS, CDR2 FQNEAQ. V shed 7 bases and J 3 bases; nucleotides not matched to a gene: 12. The CDR3 DNA sequence: TGTGCCAGCACCCCAGACAGGGCCGGAGGCTACGAGCAGTACTTC. It specifies CASTPDRAGGYEQYF.

J is TRBJ2-1 and V is TRBV4-3; no clear D gene. With 1 base removed from V and 7 bases from J, the gap between germline ends came to 17 bases. The CDR3 runs 16 residues. The germline V gene has CDR1 LGHNA and CDR2 YSLEER. The CDR3 spells CASSQARGYGENEQFF. The CDR3 DNA is TGCGCCAGCAGCCAAGCACGCGGCTATGGAGAAAATGAGCAGTTCTTC.

The J gene is TRBJ1-3, the V gene TRBV2, with D perhaps matching TRBD1 (5 bases). Trimming shortened V by 2 bases and J by 4 bases, and 12 bases separated the two germline ends. CDR1 SNHLY and CDR2 FYNNEI come from the germline V gene. CDR3 length: 15 amino acids. In nucleotides, the CDR3 is TGTGCCAGCAGTGAACAGGGAGGGTCCGGAAACACCATATATTTT. Amino acids: CASSEQGGSGNTIYF.

This clone was counted once. The gene calls are TRBV30 and TRBJ2-1; D is unresolved. Looked up from germline, CDR1 is GTSNPN and CDR2 is SVGIG (reference sequence). The CDR3 has 11 residues. Trimming left V 1 base short and J 10 bases short, with 8 bases between. The CDR3 sequence is CAWSEGGEQFF. CDR3 coding DNA: TGTGCCTGGAGTGAAGGTGGCGAGCAGTTCTTC.

V is TRBV27 and J is TRBJ2-5; D ambiguous. The J call may not be correct, given that the DNA end is closer to TRBJ2-7. The length of the CDR3 is 12 residues. Germline V gene data show CDR1 as MNHEY and CDR2 as SMNVEV (reference sequence). In DNA, the CDR3 is TGTGCCAGCAGGGGTGGGTTCTACGAGCAGTACTTC. Its translation: CASRGGFYEQYF.

The chain has TRBV9 and TRBJ1-2; 10 bases are shared with TRBD1. The V segment lost 2 bases and the J segment 1 base; nucleotides outside the gene matches: 5. The CDR3 is made up of 16 amino acids. CDR1 and CDR2 from the germline V gene are SGDLS and YYNGEE. The CDR3 loop is CASSVGQGIVNYGYTF. Written as DNA, the CDR3 is TGTGCCAGCAGCGTGGGACAGGGGATCGTTAACTATGGCTACACCTTC.

The rearrangement uses TRBV18 and TRBJ1-4; TRBD1 is a possible D gene (6 bases). Germline CDR1 and CDR2: KGHSH and LQKENI. There are 13 residues in the CDR3. V was shortened by 2 bases and J by 14 bases, with 15 bases between the two germline ends. The CDR3 sequence is CASSPSGDNWLFF. The DNA for the CDR3 is TGTGCCAGCTCACCATCGGGGGACAATTGGCTGTTTTTT.

V and J are TRBV19 and TRBJ2-7; 9 bases match TRBD1. V lost 8 bases, J lost 3 bases, and 14 bases stayed unmatched. The V gene's germline CDR1 is LNHDA and CDR2 SQIVND (reference sequence). CDR3 length equals 16 residues. DNA for the CDR3: TGTGCCAGTTCGGACAGGGGCGGAACGAACTACTACGAGCAGTACTTC. Residues: CASSDRGGTNYYEQYF.

This sequence joins TRBV5-1 and TRBJ2-1; 9 bases are a match to TRBD2. The J segment lost 8 bases and the V segment lost 0 bases, leaving 6 bases of the junction unmatched. The germline gives CDR1 SGHRS, CDR2 YFSETQ. This CDR3 has 15 amino acids. The CDR3 bases are TGCGCCAGCAGCTTGGTAGTAGCGGGAGTCGATGAGCAGTTCTTC. This translates into CASSLVVAGVDEQFF.

The V and J genes are TRBV11-1 and TRBJ2-7; 8 positions agree with TRBD1. Per the germline V gene, CDR1 is SGHAT and CDR2 is FQDESV (reference sequence). V shed 4 bases and J 3 bases; nucleotides not matched to a gene: 5. The length of the CDR3 is 14 residues. The CDR3 coding sequence is TGTGCCAGCAGCTCGGGACAGGATTTCTACGAGCAGTACTTC. Its protein is CASSSGQDFYEQYF. Full variable domain (missing parts from reference TRBV11-1 and TRBJ2-7): EAEVAQSPRYKITEKSQAVAFWCDPISGHATLYWYRQILGQGPELLVQFQDESVVDDSQLPKDRFSAERLKGVDSTLKIQPAELGDSAMYLCASSSGQDFYEQYFGPGTRLTVT.

The chain carries TRBV28 and TRBJ2-7; 7 bases align to TRBD1. Germline V gene lookup returns CDR1 MDHEN and CDR2 SYDVKM. With V trimmed by 3 bases and J by 2 bases, 7 bases remained unmatched. This CDR3 contains 15 residues. CDR3: CASSFWDRPTYEQYF. The CDR3 DNA follows: TGTGCCAGCAGTTTCTGGGACAGACCGACCTACGAGCAGTACTTC. Full variable domain (missing parts from reference TRBV28 and TRBJ2-7): DVKVTQSSRYLVKRTGEKVFLECVQDMDHENMFWYRQDPGLGLRLIYFSYDVKMKEKGDIPEGYSVSREKKERFSLILESASTNQTSMYLCASSFWDRPTYEQYFGPGTRLTVT.

The gene calls are TRBV29-1 and TRBJ2-3; D is unclear. The V gene's germline CDR1 is SQVTM and CDR2 ANQGSEA. The CDR3 sequence is 10 residues long. Trimming removed 6 bases from V and 5 bases from J, with 6 bases in between. The CDR3 region is CSVKRDTQYF. The DNA for the CDR3 is TGCAGCGTGAAAAGAGATACGCAGTATTTT.

The V gene is TRBV14, the J gene TRBJ2-3; D call uncertain. The CDR3 extends over 15 amino acids. V gave up 0 bases and J gave up 3 bases, with 10 bases separating them. CDR1 is SGHDN and CDR2 is FVKESK in the germline V gene. This CDR3 is CASSQERHFTDTQYF. DNA of the CDR3: TGTGCCAGCAGCCAAGAACGACACTTTACAGATACGCAGTATTTT.

This chain connects TRBV11-2 to TRBJ2-7, with D perhaps matching TRBD2 (5 bases). The CDR3 is 13 residues long. Germline V gene lookup returns CDR1 SGHAT and CDR2 FQNNGV. V was pared by 2 bases and J by 7 bases, with 12 bases between. The CDR3 sequence is CASSLMREGEQYF. The DNA for the CDR3 is TGTGCCAGCAGCTTAATGAGGGAAGGAGAGCAGTACTTC.

The gene calls are TRBV12-5 and TRBJ2-1; D is unresolved. Trimming left V 6 bases short and J 12 bases short, with 15 bases between. This CDR3 has 12 amino acids. CDR1 and CDR2 from the germline V gene are LGHNT and FRNRAP. In DNA, the CDR3 is TGTGCTAGTGGGATATCCGCGAACGGGCAGTTCTTC. This codes for CASGISANGQFF.

In its sample, this clone was seen a few times. The rearrangement links TRBV7-9 to TRBJ1-1, with D maybe TRBD1 (6 bases). The CDR3 consists of 13 residues. Germline V lookup: CDR1 SEHNR, CDR2 FQNEAQ (reference sequence). Trimming took 3 bases from V and 8 from J, leaving 13 bases between them. The CDR3 DNA follows: TGTGCCAGCAGCTTCCCAGGGGATAGGGAAGCTTTCTTT. It codes for CASSFPGDREAFF.

The rearrangement joins TRBV7-9 to TRBJ1-1, with D hard to call. Germline CDR1 SEHNR, CDR2 FQNEAQ (reference sequence). This CDR3 is 13 amino acids long. Trimming left V 1 base short and J 4 bases short, with 7 bases between. The CDR3 DNA follows: TGTGCCAGCAGCTTAGGGAGTAGCACTGAAGCTTTCTTT. Translation gives CASSLGSSTEAFF.

This clone occurred a few times. V and J are TRBV28 and TRBJ1-4; no reliable D call. V dropped 2 bases and J dropped 2 bases, with 9 bases sitting between them. This CDR3 is 15 amino acids long. The germline V gene encodes CDR1 MDHEN and CDR2 SYDVKM. The CDR3 bases are TGTGCCAGCAGTTTAGGGCCCGGGACTAATGAAAAACTGTTTTTT. Its protein product is CASSLGPGTNEKLFF. The full variable domain, its missing parts supplied by reference TRBV28 and TRBJ1-4, is DVKVTQSSRYLVKRTGEKVFLECVQDMDHENMFWYRQDPGLGLRLIYFSYDVKMKEKGDIPEGYSVSREKKERFSLILESASTNQTSMYLCASSLGPGTNEKLFFGSGTQLSVL.

To note about this clone: Other DNA sequences from this sample encode an identical CDR3 as well. V is TRBV7-2 and J is TRBJ2-7, with 12 bases that match TRBD2. This CDR3 is built from 15 residues. V lost 6 bases and J lost 3; bases outside the gene matches: 6. Germline V gene sequence: CDR1 SGHTA, CDR2 FQGNSA. The CDR3 DNA reads TGTGCCAGCAGTCTGACTAGCGGGAGAGTCTACGAGCAGTACTTC. It encodes CASSLTSGRVYEQYF.

The V gene is TRBV6-4, the J gene TRBJ2-1, with TRBD2 identical over 9 bases. V shed 8 bases and J 2 bases; nucleotides not matched to a gene: 7. The CDR3 loop spans 15 amino acids. The germline V gene has CDR1 MRHNA and CDR2 SNTAGT. The CDR3 nucleotides are TGTGCCAGCGGTAGCGGGAGCCCTCCCTACAATGAGCAGTTCTTC. Translating gives CASGSGSPPYNEQFF.

The J gene is TRBJ1-1, the V gene TRBV30; 7 positions match TRBD1. This CDR3 is 14 amino acids long. Per germline, CDR1 GTSNPN and CDR2 SVGIG (reference sequence). V trimming: 1 base; J trimming: 4 bases; junction bases outside the gene matches: 6. The chain's CDR3 is CAWSETGPFTEAFF. The CDR3 DNA sequence: TGTGCCTGGAGTGAGACAGGGCCTTTCACTGAAGCTTTCTTT.

This chain joins TRBV7-9 and TRBJ2-7, with TRBD2 matching 9 bases. The CDR3 is 15 residues long. Germline V CDR1 and CDR2: SEHNR, FQNEAQ (reference sequence). The J segment lost 6 bases and the V segment lost 5 bases, leaving 11 bases of the junction unmatched. CDR3 DNA: TGTGCCAGCAGCGAAGGGACGCTAGCGGGGTTCGAGCAGTACTTC. It yields the protein CASSEGTLAGFEQYF.

The DNA of the CDR3 is TGTGCCAGCAGCTATCTAGCGGGGGGTTTCGATGAGCAGTTCTTC. Its protein is CASSYLAGGFDEQFF. This rearrangement joins TRBV7-8 to TRBJ2-1; 11 bases agree with TRBD2. Germline loops: CDR1 SGHVS, CDR2 FQNEAQ. V was clipped by 4 bases and J by 8 bases; unmatched bases: 7. The CDR3 is 15 amino acids.

The rearrangement uses TRBV27 and TRBJ2-7; D unresolved. CDR1 and CDR2 from the germline V gene are MNHEY and SMNVEV (reference sequence). V was pared by 8 bases and J by 2 bases, with 10 bases between. The CDR3 is 12 amino acids. The DNA of the CDR3 is TGTGCCAGCTCCATGTCCCCCTACGAGCAGTACTTC. It encodes CASSMSPYEQYF.

The V call is TRBV7-2, the J call TRBJ1-5, with TRBD1 as a possible D gene (6 bases). The CDR3 runs 14 residues. Per the germline V gene, CDR1 is SGHTA and CDR2 is FQGNSA. V gave up 1 base and J gave up 5 bases, with 9 bases separating them. This CDR3 is CASSLEGEHQPQHF. Written as DNA, the CDR3 is TGTGCCAGCAGCTTAGAGGGGGAGCATCAGCCCCAGCATTTT.